The sequence of this T cell receptor (beta chain) was determined in a study of blood T cell repertoires in COVID-19. The V gene lost 4 bases and the J gene lost 2 bases, with 11 bases spanning the gap. The CDR3 length is 14 residues. Germline V gene data show CDR1 as MNHEY and CDR2 as SVGAGI. Only in-frame clones appear in the TCRdb table, and some are missing; sequencing was by immunoSEQ multiplex PCR. The data show fewer than 15,000 clones, around 90% seen once. This clone was detected a few times. The source material was peripheral blood. V usage is TRBV6-5 and J usage is TRBJ2-5; the D gene is possibly TRBD2 (5 bases). This receptor was obtained from a human donor with active COVID-19. The donor label of this sample is uncertain. The CDR3 sequence: CASSSWTGQETQYF. The DNA of the CDR3 is TGTGCCAGCAGTTCCTGGACGGGGCAAGAGACCCAGTACTTC.